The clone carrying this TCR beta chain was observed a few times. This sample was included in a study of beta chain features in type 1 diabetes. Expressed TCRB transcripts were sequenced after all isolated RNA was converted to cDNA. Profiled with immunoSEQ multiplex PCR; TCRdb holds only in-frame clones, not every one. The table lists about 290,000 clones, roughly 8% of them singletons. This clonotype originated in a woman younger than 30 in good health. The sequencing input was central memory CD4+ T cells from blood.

DNA for the CDR3: TGTGCCAGCAGCTCGACCTTGGGACTAGCGTTAAGAGATACGCAGTATTTT. Translating gives CASSSTLGLALRDTQYF. The rearrangement links TRBV7-2 to TRBJ2-3; 10 bases map to TRBD2. Germline CDR1 SGHTA, CDR2 FQGNSA. V was pared by 4 bases and J by 5 bases, with 12 bases of the junction left unmatched. This CDR3 is built from 17 residues. Variable domain in full (rest from reference TRBV7-2 and TRBJ2-3): GAGVSQSPSNKVTEKGKDVELRCDPISGHTALYWYRQSLGQGLEFLIYFQGNSAPDKSGLPSDRFSAERTGGSVSTLTIQRTQQEDSAVYLCASSSTLGLALRDTQYFGPGTRLTVL.